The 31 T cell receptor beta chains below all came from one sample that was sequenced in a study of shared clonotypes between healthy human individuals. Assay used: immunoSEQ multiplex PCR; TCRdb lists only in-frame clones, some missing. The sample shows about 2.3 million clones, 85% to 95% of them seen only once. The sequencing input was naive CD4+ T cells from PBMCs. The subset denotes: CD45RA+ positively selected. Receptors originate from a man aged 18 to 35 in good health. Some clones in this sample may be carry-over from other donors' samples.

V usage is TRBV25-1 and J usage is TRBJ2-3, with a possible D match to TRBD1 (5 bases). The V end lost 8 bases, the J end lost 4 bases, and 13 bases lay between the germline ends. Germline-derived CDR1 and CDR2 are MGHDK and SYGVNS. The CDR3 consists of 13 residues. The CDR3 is CASGNQGADTQYF. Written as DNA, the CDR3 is TGTGCCAGCGGGAACCAGGGTGCAGATACGCAGTATTTT.

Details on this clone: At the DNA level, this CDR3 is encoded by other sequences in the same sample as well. The CDR3 spells CASSRTGLETQYF. CDR3 nucleotide sequence: TGTGCCAGCAGTCGGACGGGGCTAGAGACCCAGTACTTC. The chain couples TRBV6-5 to TRBJ2-5; either TRBD1 or TRBD2 may fit D (5 bases each). Trimming pared 5 bases from V and 4 bases from J, leaving 11 bases between. The CDR3 is 13 amino acids. The germline CDR1 and CDR2 sequences are MNHEY and SVGAGI.

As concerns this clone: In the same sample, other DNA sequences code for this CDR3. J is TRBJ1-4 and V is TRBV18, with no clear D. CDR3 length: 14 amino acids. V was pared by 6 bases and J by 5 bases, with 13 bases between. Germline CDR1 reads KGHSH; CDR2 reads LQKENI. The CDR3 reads CASSPASTNEKLFF. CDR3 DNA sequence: TGTGCCAGCTCCCCGGCCAGCACAAATGAAAAACTGTTTTTT.

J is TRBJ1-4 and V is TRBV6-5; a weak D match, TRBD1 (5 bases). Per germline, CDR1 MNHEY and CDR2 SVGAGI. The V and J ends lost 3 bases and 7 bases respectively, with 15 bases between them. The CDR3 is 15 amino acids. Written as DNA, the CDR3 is TGTGCCAGCAGTTATCGGGGGAATGTGGGTGAAAAACTGTTTTTT. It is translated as CASSYRGNVGEKLFF.

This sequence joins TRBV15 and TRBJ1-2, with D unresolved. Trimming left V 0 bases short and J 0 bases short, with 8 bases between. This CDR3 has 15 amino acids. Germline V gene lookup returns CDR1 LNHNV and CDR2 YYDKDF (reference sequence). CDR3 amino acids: CATSRDPGANYGYTF. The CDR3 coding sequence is TGTGCCACCAGCAGAGATCCAGGAGCTAACTATGGCTACACCTTC.

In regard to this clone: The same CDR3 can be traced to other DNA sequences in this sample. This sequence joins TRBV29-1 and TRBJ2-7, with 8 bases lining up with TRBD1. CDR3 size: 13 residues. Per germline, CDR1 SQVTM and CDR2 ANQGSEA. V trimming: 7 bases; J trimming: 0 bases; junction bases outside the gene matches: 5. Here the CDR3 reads CSARQGSSYEQYF. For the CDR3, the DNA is TGCAGCGCCCGACAGGGGAGCTCCTACGAGCAGTACTTC.

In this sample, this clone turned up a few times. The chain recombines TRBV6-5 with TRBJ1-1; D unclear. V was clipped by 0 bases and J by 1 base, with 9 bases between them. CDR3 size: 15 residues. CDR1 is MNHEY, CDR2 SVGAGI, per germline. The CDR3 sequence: CASSYSYIGNTEAFF. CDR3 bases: TGTGCCAGCAGTTACTCGTATATCGGGAACACTGAAGCTTTCTTT.

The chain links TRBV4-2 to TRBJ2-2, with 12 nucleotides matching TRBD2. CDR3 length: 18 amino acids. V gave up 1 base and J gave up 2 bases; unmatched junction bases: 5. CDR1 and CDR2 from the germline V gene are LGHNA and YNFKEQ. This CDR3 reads CASSQVGTSGPNTGELFF. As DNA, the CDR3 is TGTGCCAGCAGCCAAGTCGGGACTAGCGGGCCTAACACCGGGGAGCTGTTTTTT.

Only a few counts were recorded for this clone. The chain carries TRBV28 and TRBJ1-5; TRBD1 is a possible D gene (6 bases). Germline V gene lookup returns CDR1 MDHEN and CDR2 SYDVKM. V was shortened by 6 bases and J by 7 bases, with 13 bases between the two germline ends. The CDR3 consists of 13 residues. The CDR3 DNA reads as TGTGCCAGCAGGACACAGGGTTGGCAGCCCCAGCATTTT. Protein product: CASRTQGWQPQHF. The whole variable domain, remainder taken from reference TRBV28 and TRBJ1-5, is DVKVTQSSRYLVKRTGEKVFLECVQDMDHENMFWYRQDPGLGLRLIYFSYDVKMKEKGDIPEGYSVSREKKERFSLILESASTNQTSMYLCASRTQGWQPQHFGDGTRLSIL.

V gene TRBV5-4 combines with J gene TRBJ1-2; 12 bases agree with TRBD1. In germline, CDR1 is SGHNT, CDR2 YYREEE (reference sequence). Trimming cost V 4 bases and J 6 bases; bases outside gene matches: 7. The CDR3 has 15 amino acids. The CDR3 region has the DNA TGTGCCAGCAGCCTTCCGGGACAGGGGGCGAATGGCTACACCTTC. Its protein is CASSLPGQGANGYTF.

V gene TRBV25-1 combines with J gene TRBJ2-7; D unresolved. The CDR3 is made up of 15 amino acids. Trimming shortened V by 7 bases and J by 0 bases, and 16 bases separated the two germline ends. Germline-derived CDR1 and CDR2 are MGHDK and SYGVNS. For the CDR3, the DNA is TGTGCCAGCACCACAACGGGCCCCATCTCCTACGAGCAGTACTTC. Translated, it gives CASTTTGPISYEQYF.

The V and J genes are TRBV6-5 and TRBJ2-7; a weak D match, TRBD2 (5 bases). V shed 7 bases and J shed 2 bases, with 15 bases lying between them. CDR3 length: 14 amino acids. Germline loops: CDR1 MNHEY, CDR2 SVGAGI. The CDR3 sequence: CASTRRRGPYEQYF. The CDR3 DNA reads TGTGCCAGCACTCGCCGTCGAGGGCCCTACGAGCAGTACTTC.

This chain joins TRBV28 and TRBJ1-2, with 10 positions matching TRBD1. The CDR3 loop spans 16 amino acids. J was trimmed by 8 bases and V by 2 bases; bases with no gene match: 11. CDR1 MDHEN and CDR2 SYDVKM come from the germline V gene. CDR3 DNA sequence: TGTGCCAGCAGTTTAGCCCCCGACAGGGGGCGCGGAGGCTACACCTTC. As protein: CASSLAPDRGRGGYTF.

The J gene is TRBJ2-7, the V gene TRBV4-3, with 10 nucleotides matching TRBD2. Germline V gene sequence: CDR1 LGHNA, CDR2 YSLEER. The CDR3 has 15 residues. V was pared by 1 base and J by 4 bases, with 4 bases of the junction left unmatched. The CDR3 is CASSQGIAGGYEQYF. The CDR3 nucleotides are TGCGCCAGCAGCCAAGGGATAGCGGGAGGATACGAGCAGTACTTC.

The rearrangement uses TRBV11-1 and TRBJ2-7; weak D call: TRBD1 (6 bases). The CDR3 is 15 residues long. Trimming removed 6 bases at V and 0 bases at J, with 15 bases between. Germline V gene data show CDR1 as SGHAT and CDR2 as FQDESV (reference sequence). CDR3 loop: CASRLKDRYSYEQYF. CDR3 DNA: TGTGCCAGCAGGCTTAAGGACAGATACTCCTACGAGCAGTACTTC. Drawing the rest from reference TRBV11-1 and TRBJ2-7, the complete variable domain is EAEVAQSPRYKITEKSQAVAFWCDPISGHATLYWYRQILGQGPELLVQFQDESVVDDSQLPKDRFSAERLKGVDSTLKIQPAELGDSAMYLCASRLKDRYSYEQYFGPGTRLTVT.

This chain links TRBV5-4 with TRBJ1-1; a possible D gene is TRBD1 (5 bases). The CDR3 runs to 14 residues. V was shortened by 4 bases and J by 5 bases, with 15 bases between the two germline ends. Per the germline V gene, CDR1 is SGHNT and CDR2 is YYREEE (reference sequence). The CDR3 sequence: CASSGSRVRTEAFF. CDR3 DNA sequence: TGTGCCAGCAGCGGAAGCAGGGTACGGACTGAAGCTTTCTTT.

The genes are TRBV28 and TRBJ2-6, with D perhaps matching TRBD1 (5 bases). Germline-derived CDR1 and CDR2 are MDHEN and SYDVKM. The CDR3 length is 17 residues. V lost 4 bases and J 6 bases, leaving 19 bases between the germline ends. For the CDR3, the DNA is TGTGCCAGCAGTTCGTCATCCACAGGTTATGCGGCCAACGTCCTGACTTTC. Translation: CASSSSSTGYAANVLTF. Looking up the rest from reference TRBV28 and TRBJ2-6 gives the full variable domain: DVKVTQSSRYLVKRTGEKVFLECVQDMDHENMFWYRQDPGLGLRLIYFSYDVKMKEKGDIPEGYSVSREKKERFSLILESASTNQTSMYLCASSSSSTGYAANVLTFGAGSRLTVL.

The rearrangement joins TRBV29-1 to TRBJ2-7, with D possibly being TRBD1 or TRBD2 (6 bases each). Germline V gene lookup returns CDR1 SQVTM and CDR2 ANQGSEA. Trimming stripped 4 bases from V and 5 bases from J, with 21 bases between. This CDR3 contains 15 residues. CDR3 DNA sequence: TGCAGCGTTGGGGGGGCGGCGGAGTTTGGCGACGAGCAGTACTTC. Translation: CSVGGAAEFGDEQYF.

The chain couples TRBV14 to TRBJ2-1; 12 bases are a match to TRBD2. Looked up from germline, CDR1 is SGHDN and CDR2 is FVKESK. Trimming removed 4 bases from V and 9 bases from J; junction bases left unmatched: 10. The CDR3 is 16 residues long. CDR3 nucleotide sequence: TGTGCCAGCAGCCCTCCTAGCGGGAGGGGGGGTAGTGAGCAGTTCTTC. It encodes CASSPPSGRGGSEQFF.

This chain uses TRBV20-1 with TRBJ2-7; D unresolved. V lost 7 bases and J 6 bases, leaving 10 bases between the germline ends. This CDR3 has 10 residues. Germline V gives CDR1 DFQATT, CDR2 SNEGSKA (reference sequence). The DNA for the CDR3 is TGCAGTGTGGGTCAATTCGAGCAGTACTTC. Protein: CSVGQFEQYF.

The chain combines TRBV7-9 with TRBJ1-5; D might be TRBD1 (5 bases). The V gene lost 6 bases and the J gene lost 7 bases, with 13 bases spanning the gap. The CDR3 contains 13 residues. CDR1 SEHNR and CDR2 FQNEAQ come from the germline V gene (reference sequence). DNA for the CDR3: TGTGCCAGCAGTCTGGGGGAGGGACAGCCCCAGCATTTT. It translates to CASSLGEGQPQHF.

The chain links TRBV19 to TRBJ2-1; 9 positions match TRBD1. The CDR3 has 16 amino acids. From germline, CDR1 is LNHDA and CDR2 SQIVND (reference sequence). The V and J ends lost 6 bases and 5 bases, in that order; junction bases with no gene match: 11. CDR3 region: CASSRRQGGINNEQFF. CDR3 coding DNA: TGTGCCAGTAGCCGACGACAGGGGGGAATAAACAATGAGCAGTTCTTC. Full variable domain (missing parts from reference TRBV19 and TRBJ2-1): DGGITQSPKYLFRKEGQNVTLSCEQNLNHDAMYWYRQDPGQGLRLIYYSQIVNDFQKGDIAEGYSVSREKKESFPLTVTSAQKNPTAFYLCASSRRQGGINNEQFFGPGTRLTVL.

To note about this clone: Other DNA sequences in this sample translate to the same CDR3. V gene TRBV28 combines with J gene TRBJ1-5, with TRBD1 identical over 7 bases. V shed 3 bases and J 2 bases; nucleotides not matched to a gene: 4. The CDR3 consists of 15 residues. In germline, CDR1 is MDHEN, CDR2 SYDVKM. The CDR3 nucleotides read TGTGCCAGCAGTTTGTCCGGGACAGGCAATCAGCCCCAGCATTTT. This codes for CASSLSGTGNQPQHF.

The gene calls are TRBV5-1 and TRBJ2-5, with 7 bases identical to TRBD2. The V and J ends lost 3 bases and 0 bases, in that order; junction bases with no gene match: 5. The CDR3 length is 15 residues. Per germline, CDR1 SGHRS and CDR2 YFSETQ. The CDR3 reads CASSSLGGDQETQYF. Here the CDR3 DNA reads TGCGCCAGCAGCTCTCTGGGGGGGGACCAAGAGACCCAGTACTTC. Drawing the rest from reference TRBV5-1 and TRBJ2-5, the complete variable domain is KAGVTQTPRYLIKTRGQQVTLSCSPISGHRSVSWYQQTPGQGLQFLFEYFSETQRNKGNFPGRFSGRQFSNSRSEMNVSTLELGDSALYLCASSSLGGDQETQYFGPGTRLLVL.

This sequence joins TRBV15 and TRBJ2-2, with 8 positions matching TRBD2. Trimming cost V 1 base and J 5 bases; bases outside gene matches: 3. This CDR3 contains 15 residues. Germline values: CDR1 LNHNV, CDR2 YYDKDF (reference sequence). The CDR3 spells CATSRVGGGTGELFF. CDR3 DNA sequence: TGTGCCACCAGCAGAGTGGGCGGGGGGACCGGGGAGCTGTTTTTT.

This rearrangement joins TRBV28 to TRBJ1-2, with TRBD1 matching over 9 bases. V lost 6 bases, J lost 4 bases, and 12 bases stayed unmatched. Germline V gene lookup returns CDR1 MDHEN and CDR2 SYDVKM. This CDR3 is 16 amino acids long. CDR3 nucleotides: TGTGCCAGCAGACTCACAAACAGGGGGCCTGGCTATGGCTACACCTTC. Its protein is CASRLTNRGPGYGYTF.

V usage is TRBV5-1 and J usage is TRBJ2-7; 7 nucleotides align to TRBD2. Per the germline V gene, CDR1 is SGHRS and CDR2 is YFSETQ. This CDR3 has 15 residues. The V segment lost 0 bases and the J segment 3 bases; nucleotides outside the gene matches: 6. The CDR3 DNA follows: TGCGCCAGCAGCTTGGTGTCTAGCGGCAACTACGAGCAGTACTTC. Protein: CASSLVSSGNYEQYF.

CDR3 DNA sequence: TGTGCCAGCAGTTTATCGTACCTGGACCCTGGAAACACCATATATTTT. Protein: CASSLSYLDPGNTIYF. The J gene is TRBJ1-3, the V gene TRBV27, with no clear D. Deletions cut 0 bases from V and 2 bases from J, with 11 bases between. The germline CDR1 and CDR2 sequences are MNHEY and SMNVEV (reference sequence). This CDR3 has 16 residues.

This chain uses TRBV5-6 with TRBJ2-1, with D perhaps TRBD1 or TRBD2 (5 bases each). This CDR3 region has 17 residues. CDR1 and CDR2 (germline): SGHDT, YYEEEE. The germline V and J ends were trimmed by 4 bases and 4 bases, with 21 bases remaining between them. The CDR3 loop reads CASSPPKLGPRYNEQFF. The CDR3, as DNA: TGTGCCAGCAGCCCCCCAAAACTGGGACCCAGATACAATGAGCAGTTCTTC.

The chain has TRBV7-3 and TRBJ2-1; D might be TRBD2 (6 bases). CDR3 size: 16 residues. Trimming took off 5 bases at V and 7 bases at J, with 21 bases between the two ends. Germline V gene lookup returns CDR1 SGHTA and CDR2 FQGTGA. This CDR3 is CASSPGSAGGRNEQFF. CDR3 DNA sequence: TGTGCCAGCAGCCCCGGATCAGCGGGCGGACGAAATGAGCAGTTCTTC.

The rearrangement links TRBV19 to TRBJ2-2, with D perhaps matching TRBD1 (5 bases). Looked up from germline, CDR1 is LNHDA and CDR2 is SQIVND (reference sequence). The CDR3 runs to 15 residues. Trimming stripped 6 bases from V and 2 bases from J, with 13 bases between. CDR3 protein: CASSTGETNTGELFF. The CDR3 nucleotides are TGTGCCAGTAGCACAGGAGAAACTAACACCGGGGAGCTGTTTTTT.